What follows are 24 T cell receptor beta chains derived from one specimen sequenced in a study of blood T cell repertoires in COVID-19 (dated by TCRdb to about 2020). Library generation was performed with the immunoSEQ multiplex PCR assay. TCRdb holds this immuneACCESS table with in-frame rearrangements only. Some clones are missing; in checked studies, unresolved V genes explain under half, and the rest has no known cause. The sample table contains about 210,000 clones; only one count was recorded for 80% to 90% of them. Approximately 10% of the sample is taken by the ten largest. Sequencing was performed on PBMCs or T cells enriched from blood (not recorded which). These receptors came from a man younger than 30 with acute COVID-19.

This rearrangement joins TRBV28 to TRBJ1-5; D remains unclear. This CDR3 has 11 amino acids. The V end was cut by 4 bases, the J end by 6 bases, with 4 bases between. The germline CDR1 and CDR2 sequences are MDHEN and SYDVKM. CDR3 residues: CASSSSQPQHF. The CDR3 DNA sequence: TGTGCCAGCAGTTCCAGTCAGCCCCAGCATTTT.

V gene TRBV6-5 combines with J gene TRBJ1-1; 7 nucleotides match TRBD1. V shed 2 bases and J 7 bases; nucleotides not matched to a gene: 10. Looked up from germline, CDR1 is MNHEY and CDR2 is SVGAGI. The CDR3 is 15 residues long. The CDR3 DNA reads as TGTGCCAGCAGTTACGGGGCAGGGGGTAATGTTGAAGCTTTCTTT. Translated, it gives CASSYGAGGNVEAFF.

This chain joins TRBV7-8 and TRBJ2-6, with D perhaps matching TRBD1 (5 bases). CDR1 is SGHVS and CDR2 is FQNEAQ in the germline V gene. The CDR3 runs 19 residues. V shed 3 bases and J shed 0 bases, with 18 bases lying between them. CDR3 DNA: TGTGCCAGCAGCTTTGTTACGTCGCAGGGCTACTCTGGGGCCAACGTCCTGACTTTC. Translated: CASSFVTSQGYSGANVLTF.

V usage is TRBV5-5 and J usage is TRBJ2-7; the D gene is possibly TRBD1 (5 bases). The CDR3 consists of 14 residues. The V end lost 2 bases, the J end lost 3 bases, and 12 bases lay between the germline ends. Germline V CDR1 and CDR2: SGHKS, YYEKEE (reference sequence). The CDR3 DNA is TGTGCCAGCAGCTTCCAGGGAACGGACTACGAGCAGTACTTC. Its protein is CASSFQGTDYEQYF.

V gene TRBV18 combines with J gene TRBJ2-7; TRBD2 matches at 13 bases. The CDR3 has 14 residues. V shed 5 bases and J 9 bases; nucleotides not matched to a gene: 7. Germline-derived CDR1 and CDR2 are KGHSH and LQKENI. The CDR3 region has the DNA TGTGCCAGCTCATCAGGGACTAGCGGGATCGCGCAGTACTTC. It codes for CASSSGTSGIAQYF.

The chain links TRBV29-1 to TRBJ1-2, with 7 bases identical to TRBD1. Trimming removed 3 bases from V and 2 bases from J; junction bases left unmatched: 0. Germline loops: CDR1 SQVTM, CDR2 ANQGSEA. This CDR3 comprises 12 residues. CDR3 sequence (DNA): TGCAGCGTTGAGGGACAGAACTATGGCTACACCTTC. This translates into CSVEGQNYGYTF.

The gene calls are TRBV10-3 and TRBJ1-6, with TRBD1 identical over 8 bases. With V trimmed by 2 bases and J by 7 bases, 13 bases remained unmatched. Per germline, CDR1 ENHRY and CDR2 SYGVKD. CDR3 length: 18 residues. The CDR3, as DNA: TGTGCCATCAGTGAGGCCCGCGTGACAGGGGCACCGAATTCACCCCTCCACTTT. Protein sequence: CAISEARVTGAPNSPLHF.

In its sample, this clone was seen once. The chain links TRBV7-2 to TRBJ2-5; perhaps TRBD1 as D (5 bases). Germline V gene lookup returns CDR1 SGHTA and CDR2 FQGNSA. The length of the CDR3 is 14 residues. The V gene lost 0 bases and the J gene lost 6 bases, with 11 bases spanning the gap. CDR3 sequence (DNA): TGTGCCAGCAGCTTAGCGGGGTCAGGGAAGACCCAGTACTTC. It translates to CASSLAGSGKTQYF. The full variable domain, rest sourced from reference TRBV7-2 and TRBJ2-5, is GAGVSQSPSNKVTEKGKDVELRCDPISGHTALYWYRQSLGQGLEFLIYFQGNSAPDKSGLPSDRFSAERTGGSVSTLTIQRTQQEDSAVYLCASSLAGSGKTQYFGPGTRLLVL.

The chain carries TRBV5-8 and TRBJ2-7; 7 bases map to TRBD1. This CDR3 region has 15 residues. V was pared by 5 bases and J by 2 bases, with 10 bases of the junction left unmatched. CDR1 SGHTS and CDR2 YDEGEE come from the germline V gene. The CDR3 DNA reads as TGTGCCAGCAGTAAGCAGGGACAGAGAACCTACGAGCAGTACTTC. It encodes CASSKQGQRTYEQYF.

V gene TRBV9 combines with J gene TRBJ1-6; 8 bases are shared with TRBD1. This CDR3 spans 14 amino acids. Germline V CDR1 and CDR2: SGDLS, YYNGEE. V was pared by 4 bases and J by 10 bases, with 7 bases of the junction left unmatched. The CDR3, as DNA: TGTGCCAGCAGCCCTCAGGGGGCAGGATCACCCCTCCACTTT. It is translated as CASSPQGAGSPLHF.

The chain joins TRBV5-4 to TRBJ2-1; no firm D call. Germline V gene sequence: CDR1 SGHNT, CDR2 YYREEE (reference sequence). This CDR3 contains 17 residues. The V and J ends lost 0 bases and 2 bases respectively, with 15 bases between them. The CDR3 here is CASSLDLGFRAYNEQFF. CDR3 bases: TGTGCCAGCAGCTTGGATTTAGGCTTCCGGGCCTACAATGAGCAGTTCTTC.

J is TRBJ2-7 and V is TRBV12-5; 11 nucleotides agree with TRBD1. Germline V gene data show CDR1 as LGHNT and CDR2 as FRNRAP. The CDR3 extends over 15 amino acids. With 6 bases clipped from V and 3 bases from J, the junction kept 7 bases outside the gene matches. CDR3 sequence reads: CASGPAGTGGYEQYF. Here the CDR3 DNA reads TGTGCTAGTGGACCAGCCGGGACAGGGGGCTACGAGCAGTACTTC. Full variable domain (outside the CDR3, taken from reference TRBV12-5 and TRBJ2-7): DARVTQTPRHKVTEMGQEVTMRCQPILGHNTVFWYRQTMMQGLELLAYFRNRAPLDDSGMPKDRFSAEMPDATLATLKIQPSEPRDSAVYFCASGPAGTGGYEQYFGPGTRLTVT.

The CDR3 loop reads CASSLTYNSPLHF. The CDR3 bases are TGTGCCAGCAGTTTAACTTATAATTCACCCCTCCACTTT. This chain connects TRBV27 to TRBJ1-6; the D is unclear. CDR3 size: 13 residues. V gave up 2 bases and J gave up 4 bases, with 3 bases separating them. Per the germline V gene, CDR1 is MNHEY and CDR2 is SMNVEV (reference sequence).

The V gene is TRBV10-3, the J gene TRBJ1-1; D ambiguous. The CDR3 covers 12 residues. The germline gives CDR1 ENHRY, CDR2 SYGVKD. V lost 6 bases to trimming and J lost 6 bases, with 11 bases between them. The chain's CDR3 is CAISEEGAEAFF. The CDR3 DNA is TGTGCCATCAGCGAGGAGGGTGCTGAAGCTTTCTTT.

The chain is built from TRBV6-2 or TRBV6-3 and TRBJ2-3, with 7 bases that match TRBD2. V lost 0 bases to trimming and J lost 0 bases; unmatched junction nucleotides: 6. The CDR3 length is 17 residues. CDR1 MNHEY and CDR2 SVGEGT come from the germline V gene. DNA of the CDR3: TGTGCCAGCAGTTACTCGGGAGGGCCTGGGAGCACAGATACGCAGTATTTT. Protein sequence: CASSYSGGPGSTDTQYF.

The DNA for the CDR3 is TGTGCCAGCAGCATTCGGACAGCATACGAGCAGTACTTC. Its translation: CASSIRTAYEQYF. V gene TRBV7-8 combines with J gene TRBJ2-7; D possibly corresponds to TRBD1 (6 bases). Germline V CDR1 and CDR2: SGHVS, FQNEAQ. V was trimmed by 5 bases and J by 4 bases, leaving 12 bases between them. The CDR3 has 13 amino acids.

V usage is TRBV7-6 and J usage is TRBJ1-1; 8 bases are shared with TRBD1. V lost 5 bases and J lost 1; bases outside the gene matches: 9. The CDR3 covers 16 residues. CDR1 and CDR2 from the germline V gene are SGHVS and FNYEAQ. CDR3 region: CASSETGAWGNTEAFF. The CDR3 region has the DNA TGTGCCAGCAGCGAGACAGGGGCGTGGGGGAACACTGAAGCTTTCTTT.

This chain links TRBV9 with TRBJ2-2; D uncertain. V was pared by 1 base and J by 1 base, with 8 bases between. Germline V gene data show CDR1 as SGDLS and CDR2 as YYNGEE. CDR3 length: 15 residues. The CDR3 here is CASSVLEQNTGELFF. As DNA, the CDR3 is TGTGCCAGCAGCGTACTGGAGCAGAACACCGGGGAGCTGTTTTTT.

V usage is TRBV29-1 and J usage is TRBJ2-3, with 8 nucleotides matching TRBD1. CDR3 size: 15 residues. Germline CDR1 and CDR2: SQVTM and ANQGSEA. With 6 bases clipped from V and 2 bases from J, the junction kept 10 bases outside the gene matches. The CDR3 reads CSVDAQGGDTDTQYF. CDR3 in DNA: TGCAGCGTGGACGCACAGGGGGGTGACACAGATACGCAGTATTTT.

The chain carries TRBV7-3 and TRBJ1-1; 7 positions match TRBD1. CDR3 size: 14 residues. Germline V lookup: CDR1 SGHTA, CDR2 FQGTGA. Germline trimming cut 2 bases from V and 7 bases from J; bases unmatched to any gene: 7. The CDR3 nucleotides read TGTGCCAGCAGCTTATTAGGGGGCAAGGGTGAAGCTTTCTTT. Residues: CASSLLGGKGEAFF.

With respect to this clone: Other DNA sequences in the sample encode the same CDR3. The chain joins TRBV4-3 to TRBJ2-7, with 9 bases aligning to TRBD1. The CDR3 is made up of 15 amino acids. CDR1 and CDR2 (germline): LGHNA, YSLEER. V was pared by 0 bases and J by 2 bases, with 2 bases of the junction left unmatched. The CDR3 loop is CASSQDRQGAYEQYF. CDR3 nucleotides: TGCGCCAGCAGCCAAGATCGACAGGGGGCCTACGAGCAGTACTTC.

The genes are TRBV27 and TRBJ1-2; 8 bases align to TRBD1. J was trimmed by 5 bases and V by 6 bases; bases with no gene match: 8. Germline CDR1 is MNHEY and CDR2 is SMNVEV (reference sequence). This CDR3 has 14 amino acids. The CDR3: CASRETGDLYGYTF. In nucleotides, the CDR3 is TGTGCCAGCAGAGAGACAGGGGACCTATATGGCTACACCTTC.

This CDR3 reads CASSLSGLAKAPNTGELFF. As DNA, the CDR3 is TGTGCCAGCAGCTTATCTGGACTAGCGAAAGCCCCGAACACCGGGGAGCTGTTTTTT. The chain employs TRBV7-3 and TRBJ2-2, with 9 bases that match TRBD2. V lost 2 bases and J lost 0; bases outside the gene matches: 10. Germline CDR1 SGHTA, CDR2 FQGTGA. This CDR3 has 19 amino acids.

The chain uses TRBV28 and TRBJ1-5; D is uncertain. The CDR3 totals 12 residues. CDR1 and CDR2 (germline): MDHEN, SYDVKM. V lost 4 bases, J lost 6 bases, and 7 bases lay in between. CDR3 sequence reads: CASSYDIQPQHF. The CDR3 bases are TGTGCCAGCAGTTATGACATTCAGCCCCAGCATTTT.